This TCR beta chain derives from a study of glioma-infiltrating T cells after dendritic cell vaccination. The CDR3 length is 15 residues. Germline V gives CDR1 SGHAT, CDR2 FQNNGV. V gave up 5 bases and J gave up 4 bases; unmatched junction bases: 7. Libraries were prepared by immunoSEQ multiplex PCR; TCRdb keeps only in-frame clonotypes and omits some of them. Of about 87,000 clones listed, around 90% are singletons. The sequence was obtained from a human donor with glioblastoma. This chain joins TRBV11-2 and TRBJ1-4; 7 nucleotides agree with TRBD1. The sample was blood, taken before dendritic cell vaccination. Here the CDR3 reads CASSLQTGLNEKLFF. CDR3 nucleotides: TGTGCCAGCAGCCTTCAGACAGGGCTTAATGAAAAACTGTTTTTT.